The 32 T cell receptor beta chains in this list originate from one sample, sequenced in a study of T-cell reconstitution after alpha-beta-depleted transplantation in children. It was with unique molecular identifiers that the TCRbeta library was prepared. One entry per CDR3 protein, called by TCRdb with MiXCR from the PCR reads. The sample holds 190,000 or so distinct CDR3 sequences; about 6% are singletons and the top ten take just over 4.5%. This specimen consisted of PBMCs, obtained before TCRalphabeta/CD19-depleted stem cell transplant. The receptor set was obtained from a girl under three years old with combined immunodeficiency, due to receive a stem cell transplant.

This clonotype was recorded at least ten times. The V gene is TRBV5-1, the J gene TRBJ1-1; 7 positions match TRBD1. The germline V gene encodes CDR1 SGHRS and CDR2 YFSETQ. V lost 1 base to trimming and J lost 2 bases; unmatched junction nucleotides: 8. The CDR3 is 16 amino acids. The CDR3 loop is CASSLTGDWANTEAFF. CDR3 bases: TGCGCCAGCAGCTTGACAGGGGATTGGGCAAACACTGAAGCTTTCTTT.

This clonotype was recorded many times. This chain connects TRBV12-3 or TRBV12-4 to TRBJ2-5; possibly TRBD2 for D (5 bases). Deletions cut 8 bases from V and 7 bases from J, with 14 bases between. CDR3 length: 12 amino acids. In DNA, the CDR3 is TGTGCCAGCCAACTAGTTGAGGGGACCCAGTACTTC. Translation: CASQLVEGTQYF.

With respect to this clonotype: A much larger clone is a single base away; this may be a read error. This rearrangement joins TRBV12-3 or TRBV12-4 to TRBJ2-1, with D possibly TRBD2 on 6 matching bases. This CDR3 spans 12 amino acids. V dropped 6 bases and J dropped 8 bases, with 11 bases sitting between them. CDR3 DNA: TGTGCCAGCAGGGCACTAGCACATGAGCAGTTCTTC. Its translation: CASRALAHEQFF.

This clonotype was observed many times. The chain employs TRBV6-2 or TRBV6-3 and TRBJ1-2, with no clear D. CDR3 size: 14 residues. CDR1 is MNHEY, CDR2 SVGEGT, per germline. V lost 7 bases and J lost 8, with 20 bases in between. Written as DNA, the CDR3 is TGTGCCAGCACCTTAAATCGGGGATTGCGAGGCTACACCTTC. Its translation is CASTLNRGLRGYTF.

This clonotype has at least ten counts. The chain recombines TRBV7-3 with TRBJ2-5; 13 bases agree with TRBD2. The germline CDR1 and CDR2 sequences are SGHTA and FQGTGA. Losses at the gene ends were 5 bases for V and 1 base for J; bases not matched to a gene: 7. This CDR3 contains 17 residues. CDR3 sequence reads: CASSPGLAGRRQETQYF. Here the CDR3 DNA reads TGTGCCAGCAGCCCGGGACTAGCGGGACGTCGCCAAGAGACCCAGTACTTC.

In regard to this clonotype: A read error may explain this, as a much larger clone is one base away. This sequence joins TRBV20-1 and TRBJ2-1; no firm D call. Trimming removed 3 bases at V and 3 bases at J, with 6 bases between. Germline-derived CDR1 and CDR2 are DFQATT and SNEGSKA (reference sequence). This CDR3 is built from 12 residues. Here the CDR3 DNA reads TGCAGTGCTAGCGAACTCTACAATGAGCAGTTCTTC. Its translation: CSASELYNEQFF.

This clonotype was counted ten times or more. This rearrangement joins TRBV12-3 or TRBV12-4 to TRBJ2-1; a weak D match, TRBD2 (6 bases). V was trimmed by 4 bases and J by 1 base, leaving 11 bases between them. The CDR3 has 15 amino acids. CDR3 amino acids: CASSWAGGSYNEQFF. In DNA, the CDR3 is TGTGCCAGCAGTTGGGCTGGGGGGTCCTACAATGAGCAGTTCTTC.

The rearrangement joins TRBV11-3 to TRBJ2-1, with a weak D call TRBD2 (6 bases). Germline V CDR1 and CDR2: SGHNT, YENEEA. V was trimmed by 2 bases and J by 0 bases, leaving 14 bases between them. There are 17 residues in the CDR3. The CDR3 DNA reads as TGTGCCAGCAGCTTAACGGCGGGACGATACTCCTACAATGAGCAGTTCTTC. Its translation is CASSLTAGRYSYNEQFF.

This clonotype occurred many times. This chain uses TRBV29-1 with TRBJ2-3; TRBD1 matches at 10 bases. V shed 8 bases and J 2 bases; nucleotides not matched to a gene: 7. This CDR3 comprises 14 residues. Germline CDR1 is SQVTM and CDR2 is ANQGSEA. CDR3 in amino acids: CSLPGQGSTDTQYF. The CDR3, as DNA: TGCAGCTTACCGGGACAGGGGTCCACAGATACGCAGTATTTT.

This clonotype occurred a few times. The gene calls are TRBV29-1 and TRBJ1-2; D is possibly TRBD1 (5 bases). V was trimmed by 3 bases and J by 2 bases, leaving 13 bases between them. The CDR3 consists of 14 residues. Germline V lookup: CDR1 SQVTM, CDR2 ANQGSEA. CDR3 loop: CSVDRARENYGYTF. The CDR3 nucleotides are TGCAGCGTTGACAGGGCGAGGGAGAACTATGGCTACACCTTC.

This clonotype was counted ten times or more. This chain connects TRBV9 to TRBJ1-2; D is ambiguous. Germline CDR1 reads SGDLS; CDR2 reads YYNGEE. The V and J ends lost 0 bases and 0 bases respectively, with 9 bases between them. This CDR3 is built from 15 residues. The CDR3 nucleotides read TGTGCCAGCAGCGTAGAGGGAAGGTCTAACTATGGCTACACCTTC. Translating gives CASSVEGRSNYGYTF.

There are many counts of this clonotype. V gene TRBV29-1 combines with J gene TRBJ2-7, with D perhaps TRBD1 or TRBD2 (5 bases each). Per germline, CDR1 SQVTM and CDR2 ANQGSEA. The CDR3 contains 13 residues. The ends were cut back, 5 bases at V and 4 bases at J, with 15 bases in the middle. CDR3 nucleotide sequence: TGCAGCGTTCGTAGGGGACGAGCGTACGAGCAGTACTTC. As protein: CSVRRGRAYEQYF.

This clonotype showed up just a few times. The chain links TRBV29-1 to TRBJ1-5; weak D call: TRBD1 (6 bases). The CDR3 length is 13 residues. Trimming cost V 4 bases and J 3 bases, with 10 bases left between them. CDR1 is SQVTM and CDR2 is ANQGSEA in the germline V gene. CDR3 sequence reads: CSVGPGDNQPQHF. DNA for the CDR3: TGCAGCGTTGGACCAGGGGACAATCAGCCCCAGCATTTT.

This clonotype was counted at least ten times. A junction end diverges from the germline sequence, so it may reflect a read error. The chain links TRBV27 to TRBJ2-7, with no clear D. The CDR3 is 13 residues long. Germline V gives CDR1 MNHEY, CDR2 SMNVEV (reference sequence). The CDR3 nucleotides read TGTGCCAGCAGTTTATCTGGCTCCCACGAGCAGTACTTC. This translates into CASSLSGSHEQYF.

This clonotype has ten or more counts. The chain employs TRBV4-2 and TRBJ2-2; 7 bases line up with TRBD1. This CDR3 region has 19 residues. The V gene end was trimmed by 4 bases and the J gene end by 3 bases; junction bases not matched to a gene: 17. Germline CDR1 LGHNA, CDR2 YNFKEQ. CDR3 in amino acids: CASSPKRQGTLPYTGELFF. CDR3 DNA: TGTGCCAGCAGCCCGAAACGACAGGGAACACTACCCTACACCGGGGAGCTGTTTTTT.

This clonotype was counted a few times. This chain uses TRBV28 with TRBJ2-5, with 9 bases matching TRBD1. The CDR3 loop spans 16 amino acids. V shed 3 bases, J shed 1 base, and the junction held 6 bases outside the gene matches. Germline CDR1 reads MDHEN; CDR2 reads SYDVKM. The CDR3: CASSFGDRAPQETQYF. In DNA form, the CDR3 reads TGTGCCAGCAGTTTTGGGGACAGGGCCCCCCAAGAGACCCAGTACTTC.

This clonotype was recorded at least ten times. The genes are TRBV7-2 and TRBJ2-2; TRBD2 matches 8 bases. Germline V lookup: CDR1 SGHTA, CDR2 FQGNSA. The CDR3 totals 20 residues. Losses at the gene ends were 3 bases for V and 0 bases for J; bases not matched to a gene: 15. The CDR3 sequence: CASSFPALAGKIANTGELFF. CDR3 DNA sequence: TGTGCCAGCAGCTTTCCCGCCCTAGCGGGCAAAATCGCGAACACCGGGGAGCTGTTTTTT.

This clonotype was recorded at least ten times. The chain is built from TRBV7-3 and TRBJ2-3; D is tentatively TRBD1 or TRBD2 (5 bases each). The CDR3 is 15 amino acids. Between the trimmed V and J ends, which lost 4 bases and 2 bases, there was a span of 13 bases. Germline V lookup: CDR1 SGHTA, CDR2 FQGTGA. The CDR3 spells CASSSTGPFTDTQYF. The CDR3, as DNA: TGTGCCAGCAGCTCCACGGGACCCTTCACAGATACGCAGTATTTT.

This clonotype came up a few times. V is TRBV20-1 and J is TRBJ2-1; maybe TRBD1 (6 bases). In germline, CDR1 is DFQATT, CDR2 SNEGSKA (reference sequence). V was trimmed by 2 bases and J by 7 bases, leaving 24 bases between them. This CDR3 region has 17 residues. DNA for the CDR3: TGCAGTGCTAGATCCTTACTAGGCCCCAGGGGATGGAATGAGCAGTTCTTC. Amino acid sequence: CSARSLLGPRGWNEQFF.

This clonotype was recorded many times. The chain has TRBV28 and TRBJ2-3; unclear D gene. CDR1 is MDHEN, CDR2 SYDVKM, per germline. The CDR3 spans 14 residues. The V and J ends lost 5 bases and 0 bases respectively, with 9 bases between them. The CDR3 bases are TGTGCCAGCAGTCCGTTTTCAAGCACAGATACGCAGTATTTT. Its translation: CASSPFSSTDTQYF.

This clonotype was observed many times. V and J are TRBV12-5 and TRBJ2-6, with a possible D match to TRBD1 (6 bases). CDR3 length: 17 amino acids. Germline CDR1 reads LGHNT; CDR2 reads FRNRAP. V was pared by 3 bases and J by 4 bases, with 16 bases between. The CDR3 nucleotides read TGTGCTAGTGGTTTCACAGGGTTACTCGTGGGGGCCAACGTCCTGACTTTC. Translated: CASGFTGLLVGANVLTF.

This clonotype was seen a handful of times. The gene calls are TRBV11-2 and TRBJ2-3, with 8 bases aligning to TRBD2. Germline V gene sequence: CDR1 SGHAT, CDR2 FQNNGV. The CDR3 loop spans 18 amino acids. With V trimmed by 4 bases and J by 6 bases, 18 bases remained unmatched. CDR3 residues: CASSSRTSGRGGGDTQYF. The CDR3 nucleotides read TGTGCCAGCAGCTCCCGGACCTCGGGTCGGGGGGGCGGGGATACGCAGTATTTT.

This clonotype was found many times. The chain is built from TRBV7-8 and TRBJ2-2, with D possibly being TRBD2 (5 bases). The length of the CDR3 is 16 residues. Per germline, CDR1 SGHVS and CDR2 FQNEAQ. V lost 1 base and J 0 bases, leaving 9 bases between the germline ends. As DNA, the CDR3 is TGTGCCAGCAGCTTAGTAAGGAGGTCGAACACCGGGGAGCTGTTTTTT. Translating it yields CASSLVRRSNTGELFF.

This clonotype was seen at least ten times. The V gene is TRBV7-6, the J gene TRBJ2-3; 9 bases align to TRBD2. Trimming at V came to 2 bases and at J to 4 bases, leaving 4 bases not matched to a gene. The CDR3 sequence is 15 residues long. Germline CDR1 SGHVS, CDR2 FNYEAQ. The CDR3 loop is CASSLYAGGPDTQYF. CDR3 coding DNA: TGTGCCAGCAGCTTATATGCGGGAGGGCCAGATACGCAGTATTTT. Full variable domain (missing parts from reference TRBV7-6 and TRBJ2-3): GAGVSQSPRYKVTKRGQDVALRCDPISGHVSLYWYRQALGQGPEFLTYFNYEAQQDKSGLPNDRFSAERPEGSISTLTIQRTEQRDSAMYRCASSLYAGGPDTQYFGPGTRLTVL.

This clonotype was detected ten times or more. The chain links TRBV7-3 to TRBJ2-2; a possible D gene is TRBD2 (5 bases). Germline V gene data show CDR1 as SGHTA and CDR2 as FQGTGA. CDR3 size: 15 residues. The germline V and J ends were trimmed by 2 bases and 4 bases, with 11 bases remaining between them. The CDR3 loop is CASSLEGGSTGELFF. DNA for the CDR3: TGTGCCAGCAGCTTAGAGGGTGGATCCACCGGGGAGCTGTTTTTT.

This clonotype has at least ten counts. This chain connects TRBV7-2 to TRBJ2-7; D might be TRBD2 (6 bases). This CDR3 is built from 15 residues. V was trimmed by 3 bases and J by 1 base, leaving 13 bases between them. Germline V gene data show CDR1 as SGHTA and CDR2 as FQGNSA. DNA for the CDR3: TGTGCCAGCAGCTTTCCCGGGACTGAGTCCTACGAGCAGTACTTC. Its translation is CASSFPGTESYEQYF.

In regard to this clonotype: A much larger clone lies one base from this, so it may be a read error. Likely a read error: the CDR3 ends without its conserved phenylalanine or tryptophan. CDR3 protein: CASSLYAEFYGYTY. CDR3 DNA sequence: TGTGCCAGCAGTTTATACGCAGAGTTCTATGGCTACACCTAC. The chain recombines TRBV28 with TRBJ1-2; no clear D. V was trimmed by 1 base and J by 4 bases, leaving 10 bases between them. CDR1 MDHEN and CDR2 SYDVKM come from the germline V gene. CDR3 length: 14 amino acids.

This clonotype was recorded at least ten times. The chain joins TRBV7-2 to TRBJ2-7; 8 bases line up with TRBD2. Germline V gives CDR1 SGHTA, CDR2 FQGNSA. Germline trimming cut 0 bases from V and 2 bases from J; bases unmatched to any gene: 6. The CDR3 runs to 16 residues. The CDR3 bases are TGTGCCAGCAGCTTAGCGCCGGGAGGGCACCCCTACGAGCAGTACTTC. Its protein is CASSLAPGGHPYEQYF.

The sample holds many counts of this clonotype. This chain uses TRBV4-3 with TRBJ2-7; D may be TRBD2 (5 bases). Trimming stripped 3 bases from V and 1 base from J, with 13 bases between. There are 15 residues in the CDR3. Germline CDR1 LGHNA, CDR2 YSLEER. In DNA, the CDR3 is TGCGCCAGCAGCCAGGTTCCGGGGTTTTCCTACGAGCAGTACTTC. Translating it yields CASSQVPGFSYEQYF.

This clonotype was counted ten times or more. The gene calls are TRBV29-1 and TRBJ1-2, with D possibly TRBD1 on 6 matching bases. From germline, CDR1 is SQVTM and CDR2 ANQGSEA. V was pared by 6 bases and J by 8 bases, with 13 bases between. The CDR3 has 11 residues. CDR3 amino acids: CSVQGAEGYTF. CDR3 nucleotide sequence: TGCAGCGTACAGGGCGCGGAGGGCTACACCTTC.

This clonotype was seen many times. The rearrangement links TRBV3-1 to TRBJ2-5; 7 nucleotides line up with TRBD1. CDR3 length: 17 amino acids. Germline CDR1 is LGHDT and CDR2 is YNNKEL (reference sequence). Germline trimming cut 2 bases from V and 5 bases from J; bases unmatched to any gene: 14. This CDR3 is CASSQSIPTQGSETQYF. The CDR3, as DNA: TGTGCCAGCAGCCAATCCATTCCGACACAGGGGTCGGAGACCCAGTACTTC.

On this clonotype: Possible read error: a much larger clone is one base away. V gene TRBV5-1 combines with J gene TRBJ2-7; no firm D call. Germline lookup yields CDR1 SGHRS and CDR2 YFSETQ. The V end lost 0 bases, the J end lost 3 bases, and 10 bases lay between the germline ends. This CDR3 comprises 14 residues. The CDR3 is CASSLGRANYEQYF. DNA of the CDR3: TGCGCCAGCAGCTTGGGTAGAGCAAACTACGAGCAGTACTTC.